The 10 T cell receptor beta chains given below trace back to one sample, sequenced in a study of shared clonotypes between healthy human individuals. Generated by immunoSEQ multiplex PCR, the TCRdb table keeps only in-frame clones and is missing some. The sample has about 1.5 million clones, 95% to 99% seen once. Source material: naive CD4+ T cells sorted from blood. The subset denotes: CD45RA+ positively selected. The source of these receptors is a man under 40 in good health.

The rearrangement uses TRBV7-8 and TRBJ2-7, with D perhaps matching TRBD1 (6 bases). V shed 5 bases and J shed 3 bases, with 20 bases lying between them. Germline values: CDR1 SGHVS, CDR2 FQNEAQ. This CDR3 spans 16 amino acids. CDR3 loop: CASSKQGPNPRYEQYF. CDR3 nucleotide sequence: TGTGCCAGCAGCAAACAGGGTCCCAATCCCCGCTACGAGCAGTACTTC.

This chain links TRBV1 with TRBJ2-1; the table's D call of TRBD2 was not tested on the DNA. TRBV1 is labeled a pseudogene. CDR3 length: 17 amino acids. The CDR3 region has the DNA TGCACCAGCAGCCAAGGATCGTCACTAGCCCAGCCCAATGAGCAGTTCTTC. Protein: CTSSQGSSLAQPNEQFF.

The V call is TRBV7-2, the J call TRBJ2-7, with D possibly matching TRBD2 (5 bases). The CDR3 runs to 13 residues. In germline, CDR1 is SGHTA, CDR2 FQGNSA. The germline V and J ends were trimmed by 1 base and 7 bases, with 11 bases remaining between them. CDR3 loop: CASSLVPQREQYF. The CDR3 bases are TGTGCCAGCAGCTTAGTCCCGCAGCGGGAGCAGTACTTC.

The rearrangement uses TRBV7-2 and TRBJ2-3; possibly TRBD2 for D (5 bases). The V end was cut by 5 bases, the J end by 4 bases, with 25 bases between. Germline CDR1 SGHTA, CDR2 FQGNSA. This CDR3 comprises 18 residues. The CDR3 sequence: CASSPRLGGDIRADTQYF. The CDR3 nucleotides read TGTGCCAGCAGCCCAAGACTCGGAGGTGATATCCGCGCAGATACGCAGTATTTT.

The V gene is TRBV7-2, the J gene TRBJ2-1; the match to TRBD2 covers 12 bases. This CDR3 comprises 16 residues. J was trimmed by 4 bases and V by 5 bases; bases with no gene match: 6. Per germline, CDR1 SGHTA and CDR2 FQGNSA. The CDR3 nucleotides read TGTGCCAGCAGCCTGGCCCTAGCGGGAGGGTACAATGAGCAGTTCTTC. Translation gives CASSLALAGGYNEQFF.

A note on this clone: The same CDR3 is also encoded by other DNA sequences in this sample. This chain links TRBV7-2 with TRBJ2-5; D ambiguous. Germline V gene sequence: CDR1 SGHTA, CDR2 FQGNSA. The CDR3 is made up of 12 amino acids. V lost 6 bases, J lost 1 base, and 6 bases lay in between. This chain's CDR3 is CASSPLQETQYF. CDR3 nucleotide sequence: TGTGCCAGCAGTCCGCTCCAAGAGACCCAGTACTTC. The full variable domain, in which reference TRBV7-2 and TRBJ2-5 provide the parts outside the CDR3, is GAGVSQSPSNKVTEKGKDVELRCDPISGHTALYWYRQSLGQGLEFLIYFQGNSAPDKSGLPSDRFSAERTGGSVSTLTIQRTQQEDSAVYLCASSPLQETQYFGPGTRLLVL.

This sequence joins TRBV5-5 and TRBJ2-7; a weak D match, TRBD1 (6 bases). The germline CDR1 and CDR2 sequences are SGHKS and YYEKEE (reference sequence). Trimming took off 4 bases at V and 0 bases at J, with 20 bases between the two ends. This CDR3 region has 17 residues. DNA of the CDR3: TGTGCCAGCAGCACGAGGCACACAGGGTTAAGCTCCTACGAGCAGTACTTC. It is translated as CASSTRHTGLSSYEQYF.

The chain carries TRBV27 and TRBJ2-5, with TRBD2 identical over 7 bases. This CDR3 spans 17 amino acids. J lost 2 bases, V lost 5 bases, and 14 bases had no gene match. Looked up from germline, CDR1 is MNHEY and CDR2 is SMNVEV (reference sequence). The CDR3 loop reads CASSPLTASGSQETQYF. DNA of the CDR3: TGTGCCAGCAGTCCCCTGACTGCTAGCGGATCACAAGAGACCCAGTACTTC.

The chain has TRBV6-4 and TRBJ1-2, with D unresolved. Trimming stripped 0 bases from V and 8 bases from J, with 13 bases between. Germline CDR1 MRHNA, CDR2 SNTAGT. The CDR3 covers 14 residues. The CDR3 DNA reads as TGTGCCAGCAGTGACTCGAGTCTCCGACGCGGCTACACCTTC. Protein sequence: CASSDSSLRRGYTF.

The genes are TRBV7-9 and TRBJ2-7, with D tentatively TRBD2 (5 bases). V was clipped by 1 base and J by 2 bases, with 18 bases between them. The germline V gene encodes CDR1 SEHNR and CDR2 FQNEAQ (reference sequence). The CDR3 covers 17 residues. Here the CDR3 reads CASSLGRTEDTTYEQYF. The CDR3 region has the DNA TGTGCCAGCAGCTTAGGTCGCACGGAGGATACTACCTACGAGCAGTACTTC.